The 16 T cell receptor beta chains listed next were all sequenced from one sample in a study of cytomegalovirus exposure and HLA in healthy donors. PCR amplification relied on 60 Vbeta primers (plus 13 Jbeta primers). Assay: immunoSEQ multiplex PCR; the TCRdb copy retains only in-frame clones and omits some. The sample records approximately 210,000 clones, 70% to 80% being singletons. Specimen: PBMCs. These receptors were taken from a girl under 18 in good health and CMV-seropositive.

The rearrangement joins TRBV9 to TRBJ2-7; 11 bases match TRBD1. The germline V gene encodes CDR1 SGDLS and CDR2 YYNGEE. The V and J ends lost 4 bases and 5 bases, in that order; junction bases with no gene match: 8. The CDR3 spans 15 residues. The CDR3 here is CASSLRTGGSDEQYF. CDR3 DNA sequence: TGTGCCAGCAGCCTTCGGACAGGGGGCTCGGACGAGCAGTACTTC. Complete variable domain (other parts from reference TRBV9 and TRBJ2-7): DSGVTQTPKHLITATGQRVTLRCSPRSGDLSVYWYQQSLDQGLQFLIQYYNGEERAKGNILERFSAQQFPDLHSELNLSSLELGDSALYFCASSLRTGGSDEQYFGPGTRLTVT.

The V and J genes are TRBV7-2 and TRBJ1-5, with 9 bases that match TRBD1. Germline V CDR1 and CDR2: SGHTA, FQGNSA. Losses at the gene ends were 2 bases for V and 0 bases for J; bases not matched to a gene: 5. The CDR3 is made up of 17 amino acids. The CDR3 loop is CASSLLGQGLSNQPQHF. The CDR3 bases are TGTGCCAGCAGCTTACTCGGACAGGGGCTTAGCAATCAGCCCCAGCATTTT.

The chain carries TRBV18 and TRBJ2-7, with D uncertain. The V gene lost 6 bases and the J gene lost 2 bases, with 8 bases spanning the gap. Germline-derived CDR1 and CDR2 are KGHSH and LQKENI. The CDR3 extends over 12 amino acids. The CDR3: CASSPSAYEQYF. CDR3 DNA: TGTGCCAGCTCTCCAAGCGCCTACGAGCAGTACTTC.

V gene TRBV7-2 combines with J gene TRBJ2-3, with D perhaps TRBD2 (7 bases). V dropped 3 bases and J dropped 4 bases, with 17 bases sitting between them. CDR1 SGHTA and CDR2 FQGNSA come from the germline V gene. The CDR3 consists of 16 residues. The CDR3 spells CASSFGGGHGSDTQYF. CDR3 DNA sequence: TGTGCCAGCAGCTTCGGCGGGGGACACGGGTCAGATACGCAGTATTTT. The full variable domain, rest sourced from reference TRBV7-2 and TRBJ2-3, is GAGVSQSPSNKVTEKGKDVELRCDPISGHTALYWYRQSLGQGLEFLIYFQGNSAPDKSGLPSDRFSAERTGGSVSTLTIQRTQQEDSAVYLCASSFGGGHGSDTQYFGPGTRLTVL.

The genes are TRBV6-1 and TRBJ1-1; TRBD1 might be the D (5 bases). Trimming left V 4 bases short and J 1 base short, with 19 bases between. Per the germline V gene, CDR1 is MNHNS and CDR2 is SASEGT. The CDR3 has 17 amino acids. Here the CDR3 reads CASSVSFAGGRNTEAFF. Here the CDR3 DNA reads TGTGCCAGCAGTGTGTCGTTCGCGGGGGGTCGGAACACTGAAGCTTTCTTT.

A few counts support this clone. The CDR3 DNA follows: TGCGCCAGCAGCCAAGAGGCGTTTCAGGACTACGAGCAGTACTTC. Its translation is CASSQEAFQDYEQYF. The J gene is TRBJ2-7, the V gene TRBV4-3; D gene ambiguous. CDR3 length: 15 residues. Germline values: CDR1 LGHNA, CDR2 YSLEER. V lost 0 bases to trimming and J lost 3 bases, with 12 bases between them.

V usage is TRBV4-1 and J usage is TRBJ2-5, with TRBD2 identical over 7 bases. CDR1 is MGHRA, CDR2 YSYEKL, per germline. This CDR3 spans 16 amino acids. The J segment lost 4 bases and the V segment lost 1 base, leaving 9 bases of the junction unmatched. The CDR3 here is CASSQAGLLPPETQYF. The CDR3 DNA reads TGCGCCAGCAGCCAAGCGGGACTACTGCCCCCAGAGACCCAGTACTTC.

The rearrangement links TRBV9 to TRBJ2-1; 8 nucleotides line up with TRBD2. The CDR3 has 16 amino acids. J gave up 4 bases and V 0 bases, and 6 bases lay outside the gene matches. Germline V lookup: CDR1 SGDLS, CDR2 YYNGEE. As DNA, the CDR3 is TGTGCCAGCAGCGTAGTTGCGGGGGGCCGATACAATGAGCAGTTCTTC. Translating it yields CASSVVAGGRYNEQFF.

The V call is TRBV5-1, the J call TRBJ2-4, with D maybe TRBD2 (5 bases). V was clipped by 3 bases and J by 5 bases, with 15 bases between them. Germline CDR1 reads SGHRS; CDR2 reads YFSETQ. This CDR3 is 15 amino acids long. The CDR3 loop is CASSSIGRPQNIQYF. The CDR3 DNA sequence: TGCGCCAGCAGCTCCATTGGGAGACCCCAAAACATTCAGTACTTC.

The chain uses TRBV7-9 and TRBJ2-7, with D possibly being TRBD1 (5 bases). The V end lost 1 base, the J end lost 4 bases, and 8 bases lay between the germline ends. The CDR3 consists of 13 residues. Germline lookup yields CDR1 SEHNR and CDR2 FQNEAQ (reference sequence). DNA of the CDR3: TGTGCCAGCAGCTTAGGGACAACTTACGAGCAGTACTTC. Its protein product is CASSLGTTYEQYF.

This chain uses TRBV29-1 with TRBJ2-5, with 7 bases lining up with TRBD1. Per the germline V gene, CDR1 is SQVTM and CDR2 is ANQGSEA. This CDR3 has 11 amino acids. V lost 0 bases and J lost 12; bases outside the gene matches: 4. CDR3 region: CSVEDPQGEYF. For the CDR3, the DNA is TGCAGCGTTGAAGATCCCCAGGGGGAGTACTTC.

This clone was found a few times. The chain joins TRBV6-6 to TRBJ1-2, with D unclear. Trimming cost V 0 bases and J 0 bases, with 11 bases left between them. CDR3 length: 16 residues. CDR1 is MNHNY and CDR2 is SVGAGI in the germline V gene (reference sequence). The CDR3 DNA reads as TGTGCCAGCAGTTACTCGATGTCGGGGACTAACTATGGCTACACCTTC. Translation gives CASSYSMSGTNYGYTF.

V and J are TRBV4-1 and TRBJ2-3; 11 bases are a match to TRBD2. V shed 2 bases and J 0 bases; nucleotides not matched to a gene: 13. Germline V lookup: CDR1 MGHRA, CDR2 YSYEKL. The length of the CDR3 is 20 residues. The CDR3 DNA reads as TGCGCCAGCAGCCAACATCCCGGGACTAGCGGCAGTCCTAGCACAGATACGCAGTATTTT. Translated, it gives CASSQHPGTSGSPSTDTQYF.

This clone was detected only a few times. The CDR3 region is CASSLDRVNEKLFF. CDR3 DNA: TGTGCCAGCAGCCTTGACAGGGTTAATGAAAAACTGTTTTTT. V gene TRBV6-1 combines with J gene TRBJ1-4; 7 nucleotides match TRBD1. The germline CDR1 and CDR2 sequences are MNHNS and SASEGT. After removal of 6 bases from V and 4 bases from J, the junction contained 5 bases not matched to a gene. The CDR3 has 14 amino acids.

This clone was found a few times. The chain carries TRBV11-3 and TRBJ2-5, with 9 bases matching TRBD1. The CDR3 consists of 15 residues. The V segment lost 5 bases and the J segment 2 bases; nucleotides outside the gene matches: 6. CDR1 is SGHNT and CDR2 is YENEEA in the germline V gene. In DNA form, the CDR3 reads TGTGCCAGCAGCCCCCGGGACAGGGAACAAGAGACCCAGTACTTC. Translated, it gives CASSPRDREQETQYF. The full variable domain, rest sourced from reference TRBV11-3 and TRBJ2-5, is EAGVVQSPRYKIIEKKQPVAFWCNPISGHNTLYWYLQNLGQGPELLIRYENEEAVDDSQLPKDRFSAERLKGVDSTLKIQPAELGDSAVYLCASSPRDREQETQYFGPGTRLLVL.

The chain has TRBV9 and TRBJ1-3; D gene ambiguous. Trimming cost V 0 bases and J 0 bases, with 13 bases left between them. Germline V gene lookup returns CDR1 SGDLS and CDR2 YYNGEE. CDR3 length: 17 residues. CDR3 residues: CASSVGGSQSSGNTIYF. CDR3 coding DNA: TGTGCCAGCAGCGTAGGCGGCAGCCAGAGCTCTGGAAACACCATATATTTT.